Following are 2 T cell receptor beta chains from one sample sequenced in a study of T cell responses to AZD1222 COVID-19 vaccine. Measured with immunoSEQ multiplex PCR; TCRdb has only the in-frame clones, and not every one. Here the sample spans approximately 46,000 clones, about 83% being singletons. Sample: peripheral blood, taken on day 0 of AZD1222 vaccination. The receptors were gathered from an adult in good health.

In its sample, this clone was seen a few times. The CDR3 loop reads CASSIGGYEQYF. As DNA, the CDR3 is TGTGCCAGCAGCATCGGGGGATACGAGCAGTACTTC. This chain links TRBV3-1 (or the pseudogene TRBV3-2) with TRBJ2-7; a weak D match, TRBD2 (6 bases). V was cut by 5 bases and J by 4 bases, with 9 bases left in between. This CDR3 contains 12 residues. Germline V gives CDR1 LGHDT, CDR2 YNNKEL (reference sequence).

The chain combines TRBV7-2 with TRBJ2-1; 10 positions match TRBD2. The germline V gene encodes CDR1 SGHTA and CDR2 FQGNSA. The CDR3 is 16 residues long. With V trimmed by 1 base and J by 7 bases, 7 bases remained unmatched. The CDR3 DNA reads as TGTGCCAGCAGCTTAGGGGCTAGCGGGAGTAAAAATGAGCAGTTCTTC. As protein: CASSLGASGSKNEQFF.